This T cell receptor (beta chain) was obtained from a study of shared clonotypes between healthy human individuals. The germline V gene encodes CDR1 SGHTA and CDR2 FQGNSA. This CDR3 contains 15 residues. V lost 8 bases and J lost 0, with 14 bases in between. TCRdb's copy holds only in-frame clones and misses some; the assay was immunoSEQ multiplex PCR. The sample records approximately 500,000 clones, 79% being singletons. This sequence was found in a middle-aged woman in good health. Some clones in this sample may be carry-over from other donors' samples. This sequence joins TRBV7-2 and TRBJ2-1; unclear D gene. Sequenced input: PBMCs. The DNA for the CDR3 is TGTGCCAGCCTCGTCAGCGATAGCTCCTACAATGAGCAGTTCTTC. This translates into CASLVSDSSYNEQFF.